This T cell receptor beta chain is drawn from a study of monozygotic twins with inflammatory bowel disease. Whole-study findings and limits: Diversity of TCRbeta measured by inverse Simpson was lower in IBD patients than in healthy co-twins.

CDR3 size: 16 residues. Germline loops: CDR1 SGHRS, CDR2 YFSETQ. Per sample, reverse transcription was split into eight reactions. Researchers put TCRalpha and TCRbeta cDNA through two nested PCRs lasting 16 and 9 cycles. TCRdb re-called the 5' RACE reads, yielding one record per CDR3 amino acid sequence without DNA. This sample's table reports about 210,000 distinct CDR3 sequences. Turning to this clonotype: The antigen remains unidentified.

Sequenced sample: blood. The V gene is TRBV5-1, the J gene TRBJ1-5; without DNA, the TCRdb call of TRBD1 cannot be checked. The TCR was taken from a human donor with ulcerative colitis or Crohn's disease, or a healthy co-twin of an affected twin (not recorded which). Here the CDR3 reads CASSLGPGESNQPQHF.